The following is a TCR beta chain sequence with its context. Its antigen is still unknown. Within one base of it there is no much larger clone, and no base qualities were kept. The cysteine opens and the phenylalanine closes a CDR3 of 13 amino acids. CDR3 DNA is the only sequence kept; it has 39 bases, read in frame from the first base. Trimming takes 5 bases from V and 4 bases from J, and the germline ends sit 11 bases apart. The germline V gene specifies MNHNS as CDR1 and SASEGT as CDR2. The time point label on this specimen signifies: tumor resected at nephrectomy. Sample treatment or condition, as interpreted from the label and publication: 15 Gy SBRT to primary tumor, nephrectomy 4 weeks later. The samples were obtained from a clinical trial, where primary renal cell carcinomas were treated with 15 Gy stereotactic body radiation therapy and then removed by nephrectomy 4 weeks afterward. Renal cell carcinoma with clear cell pathology was present in all patients. Tumor processing involved mechanical dissociation, digestion with collagenase/hyaluronidase at 37 degrees C, handling in gentleMACS C tubes, and storage in liquid nitrogen. Genomic DNA for TCR sequencing was prepared using the QIAamp DNA Blood Mini Kit (Qiagen). Samples were included in the analyses only if all quality control checks were passed.

Following the manufacturer's recommendations, the immunoSEQ kit was used to generate TCR beta libraries from genomic DNA. Library preparation used a first multiplex PCR with proprietary primers, then a second PCR adding unique barcodes, with bead cleanups after each round. Each sample batch included a kit-provided positive control reaction and a negative control reaction. The final libraries underwent checking on an Agilent 4200 TapeStation D1000 ScreenTape, volumetric pooling, and quantification by qPCR. Sequencing ran on an Illumina NextSeq500 with a MidOutput 150-cycle cartridge, using 156 Read1 and 15 Index1 cycles with kit custom primers. The pooled library was loaded at about 0.98 pM, with an approximately 21% PhiX control spiked in. The study's own analysis went as follows. Vendor-processed data were analyzed in R, with a clonotype defined as all T cells sharing the same CDR3 nucleotide sequence. In the clone abundance analyses, frequencies were normalized to the 10,000 most abundant clones in each sample. Before analysis, public T cell clones were removed, and these numbered fewer than five per sample on average. ImmunoMap was used for dominant motif analysis with the PAM10 matrix, a gap penalty of 30, and a homology threshold of 0.3, and any motif reaching a cumulative frequency of at least 0.01 was considered dominant. Tumor-enriched and baseline blood-enriched clonotypes were defined by at least a 32-fold difference in abundance between compartments. Similarity between tumor and blood repertoires was quantified using the Baroni-Urbani and Buser coefficient, and groups were compared with two-tailed Wilcoxon tests in R. This is the immuneACCESS table as TCRdb keeps it, with only in-frame sequences that have V and J called. A part of the clones is gone; compared with another copy, unresolved V genes explain less than half, and the rest is unexplained. V, J and clone size were drawn from that table, and D and trimming were deduced from the DNA. The sample table records 4,000 or so clones; 62% of these occur just once. Jointly, the top ten make up under 55% of the sample.

The data were taken from a study of radiation and T cells in renal cell carcinoma (TCRdb year 2020). Concerning the study at large: TCR beta sequencing covered some 55 samples in total, comprising roughly 25 tumors and approximately 27 peripheral blood samples. Across all 50 or so samples, several million unique CDR3 nucleotide sequences, encoding 2,658,974 unique CDR3 amino acid sequences, were identified.

General study outcomes and caveats: Higher TCR clonality was observed in irradiated tumors than in controls, with an average of approximately 50% of the repertoire accounted for by the top 100 clonotypes, compared with roughly 40% in nephrectomy-only tumors. Compared with control tumors, irradiated tumors had a greater number of dominant CDR3 motifs, and those motifs took up a bigger portion of the repertoire. Because pretreatment tumor biopsies were not available, the baseline intratumoral presence of clonotypes could not be determined. Top tumor clonotypes rose in blood from baseline to 2 weeks post-radiation, then contracted by 4 weeks, suggesting transient expansion of tumor-resident clones. Because only small tumor regions of around 1 g were available, the study did not capture intratumoral heterogeneity. With a single-armed trial design, the study had no way to address how radiation dose or scheduling affects the TCR repertoire.

This material consisted of tumor tissue, taken from a patient whose treatment included radiotherapy and nephrectomy. This TCR came from a woman in her fifties or sixties with renal cell carcinoma. The chain links TRBV6-1 with TRBJ1-2, with the D gene call left open. The CDR3 is CASSLRTAYGYTF. The nucleotide sequence reads as follows: TGTGCCAGCAGTTTAAGAACAGCCTATGGCTACACCTTC.